Below, 23 T cell receptor beta chains from the same sample are listed, as sequenced in a study of molecular identifiers for immune sequencing clone quantification (dated by TCRdb to about 2018). The library relied on PCR. Sequenced using an Illumina HiSeq 4000. The public reads were reprocessed in TCRdb via fastp at Q25 and MiXCR, keeping in-frame beta chains. For every CDR3 protein sequence, its rows merge into one entry that carries the most common genes and DNA. Counted in this sample were about 320,000 distinct CDR3 sequences; about 21% of them appeared once. Roughly 0.86% of the sample comes from the top ten. Source material: naive CD8+ T cells from blood, with Jurkat cell RNA spiked in. The cell subset or site label corresponds to: FACS-sorted CD8+CD4-CCR7+CD45RA+ naive T cells. All receptors come from a human donor in good health. Some libraries in this study had Jurkat cell RNA spiked in.

This clonotype was detected ten times or more. The chain combines TRBV6-5 with TRBJ2-2; tentative D call: TRBD2 (5 bases). Germline V gene lookup returns CDR1 MNHEY and CDR2 SVGAGI. With 2 bases removed from V and 3 bases from J, the gap between germline ends came to 7 bases. CDR3 size: 14 residues. The CDR3 bases are TGTGCCAGCAGTTACAGCGGAGACACCGGGGAGCTGTTTTTT. This gives the protein CASSYSGDTGELFF.

This clonotype showed up many times. V gene TRBV6-6 combines with J gene TRBJ2-3; possibly TRBD1 for D (5 bases). Trimming took 2 bases from V and 4 from J, leaving 13 bases between them. The CDR3 runs to 15 residues. Germline CDR1 is MNHNY and CDR2 is SVGAGI (reference sequence). The CDR3 here is CASSYGQGWADTQYF. CDR3 nucleotides: TGTGCCAGCAGTTACGGGCAGGGTTGGGCAGATACGCAGTATTTT.

This clonotype was seen at least ten times. This rearrangement joins TRBV28 to TRBJ2-7, with a possible D match to TRBD1 (6 bases). V lost 4 bases to trimming and J lost 4 bases, with 14 bases between them. The CDR3 length is 14 residues. Germline CDR1 is MDHEN and CDR2 is SYDVKM. CDR3 coding DNA: TGTGCCAGCAGTTCCTCGGACAGTGGGTACGAGCAGTACTTC. Protein sequence: CASSSSDSGYEQYF.

This clonotype was recorded many times. The rearrangement joins TRBV4-3 to TRBJ1-1; D not resolved. CDR1 LGHNA and CDR2 YSLEER come from the germline V gene. V was clipped by 1 base and J by 3 bases, with 15 bases between them. The CDR3 consists of 16 residues. The CDR3 here is CASSQAAGSKYTEAFF. The CDR3 coding sequence is TGCGCCAGCAGCCAAGCGGCGGGGAGTAAGTACACTGAAGCTTTCTTT.

Turning to this clonotype: This could be a read error, since a much larger clone is one nucleotide away. The chain combines TRBV20-1 with TRBJ2-5; 12 bases align to TRBD2. Germline V gene data show CDR1 as DFQATT and CDR2 as SNEGSKA (reference sequence). This CDR3 has 14 amino acids. CDR3 bases: TGCAGTGCTAGAGGACTAGCGGGAGTAGAGATCCAGTACTTC. This gives the protein CSARGLAGVEIQYF.

There are a few counts of this clonotype. The rearrangement uses TRBV27 and TRBJ1-1, with no clear D. The V gene lost 5 bases and the J gene lost 0 bases, with 13 bases spanning the gap. CDR1 MNHEY and CDR2 SMNVEV come from the germline V gene (reference sequence). The CDR3 is 15 residues long. The CDR3 bases are TGTGCCAGCAGTACGACGGATCCGATGAACACTGAAGCTTTCTTT. Its protein product is CASSTTDPMNTEAFF.

This clonotype occurred many times. V usage is TRBV10-3 and J usage is TRBJ2-7; 7 nucleotides line up with TRBD1. With V trimmed by 5 bases and J by 2 bases, 3 bases remained unmatched. The CDR3 length is 13 residues. CDR1 is ENHRY, CDR2 SYGVKD, per germline. The CDR3 loop is CAISTGDTYEQYF. The CDR3 DNA reads as TGTGCCATCAGTACAGGGGATACCTACGAGCAGTACTTC.

This clonotype showed up many times. This chain links TRBV12-3 or TRBV12-4 with TRBJ1-5; TRBD1 matches 9 bases. The length of the CDR3 is 15 residues. The junction had 10 bases not matched to a gene; V was cut back by 6 bases and J by 7 bases. The CDR3 coding sequence is TGTGCCAGCAGAACCGGGACAGGGCTGGAGCAGCCCCAGCATTTT. Amino acid sequence: CASRTGTGLEQPQHF.

In this sample, this clonotype turned up many times. The chain recombines TRBV12-3 or TRBV12-4 with TRBJ1-5; D remains unclear. The CDR3 contains 13 residues. With 6 bases removed from V and 0 bases from J, the gap between germline ends came to 6 bases. In nucleotides, the CDR3 is TGTGCCAGCAGAAAACTTAGCAATCAGCCCCAGCATTTT. Translating it yields CASRKLSNQPQHF.

This clonotype was seen ten or more times. The chain recombines TRBV6-5 with TRBJ2-3; TRBD2 is a possible D gene (5 bases). Per germline, CDR1 MNHEY and CDR2 SVGAGI. Trimming shortened V by 8 bases and J by 5 bases, and 17 bases separated the two germline ends. CDR3 size: 14 residues. CDR3 in amino acids: CASPCLEEEDTQYF. In DNA form, the CDR3 reads TGTGCCAGCCCCTGTTTGGAGGAGGAAGATACGCAGTATTTT.

The rearrangement uses TRBV18 and TRBJ1-1, with unresolved D. The CDR3 has 13 amino acids. Germline V lookup: CDR1 KGHSH, CDR2 LQKENI. Trimming took off 6 bases at V and 2 bases at J, with 10 bases between the two ends. CDR3 protein: CASSLKFNTEAFF. For the CDR3, the DNA is TGTGCCAGCTCCCTGAAATTTAACACTGAAGCTTTCTTT.

In its sample, this clonotype was seen many times. V is TRBV11-2 and J is TRBJ2-3; D remains ambiguous. Looked up from germline, CDR1 is SGHAT and CDR2 is FQNNGV. There are 13 residues in the CDR3. V lost 5 bases and J 4 bases, leaving 10 bases between the germline ends. CDR3 sequence: CASSLTTPDTQYF. CDR3 DNA sequence: TGTGCCAGCAGCCTAACGACCCCAGATACGCAGTATTTT.

At least ten counts were recorded for this clonotype. V and J are TRBV9 and TRBJ2-5; the D gene is possibly TRBD1 (6 bases). The V gene's germline CDR1 is SGDLS and CDR2 YYNGEE. This CDR3 is 16 amino acids long. V was clipped by 5 bases and J by 0 bases, with 17 bases between them. The CDR3 is CASSATGLGNQETQYF. In DNA, the CDR3 is TGTGCCAGCAGTGCTACAGGGCTGGGAAACCAAGAGACCCAGTACTTC.

This clonotype was observed many times. Here the CDR3 reads CSARDWGLAGGYEQYF. The CDR3 DNA reads as TGCAGTGCTAGAGACTGGGGACTAGCGGGGGGTTACGAGCAGTACTTC. The rearrangement joins TRBV20-1 to TRBJ2-7, with 15 bases that match TRBD2. J was trimmed by 4 bases and V by 0 bases; bases with no gene match: 4. The CDR3 loop spans 16 amino acids. Germline V CDR1 and CDR2: DFQATT, SNEGSKA (reference sequence).

The V call is TRBV27, the J call TRBJ1-1, with D unclear. This CDR3 has 14 residues. The germline gives CDR1 MNHEY, CDR2 SMNVEV (reference sequence). CDR3 amino acids: CTGSFHSMNTEAFF. CDR3 nucleotide sequence: TGTACCGGCAGTTTCCACAGCATGAACACTGAAGCTTTCTTT.

This clonotype was seen a few times. Here the CDR3 DNA reads TGTGCCAGCAGTCTGGGACTAGCGGACCGCACAGATACGCAGTATTTT. Its protein product is CASSLGLADRTDTQYF. V is TRBV6-2 or TRBV6-3 and J is TRBJ2-3; 11 positions match TRBD2. This CDR3 has 16 amino acids. V was clipped by 5 bases and J by 1 base; unmatched bases: 5. Looked up from germline, CDR1 is MNHEY and CDR2 is SVGEGT.

This clonotype occurred many times. The CDR3 sequence is CSARDAQGANQETQYF. DNA of the CDR3: TGCAGTGCTAGAGATGCGCAGGGGGCGAACCAAGAGACCCAGTACTTC. The gene calls are TRBV20-1 and TRBJ2-5, with 8 bases that match TRBD1. V lost 0 bases and J lost 0; bases outside the gene matches: 6. This CDR3 comprises 16 residues. CDR1 and CDR2 from the germline V gene are DFQATT and SNEGSKA (reference sequence).

This clonotype came up many times. CDR3 bases: TGTGCCAGCAGTTTAAACGGGAATCAGCCCCAGCATTTT. It codes for CASSLNGNQPQHF. The rearrangement joins TRBV12-3 or TRBV12-4 to TRBJ1-5, with D uncertain. V lost 2 bases and J 4 bases, leaving 6 bases between the germline ends. The CDR3 loop spans 13 amino acids.

With respect to this clonotype: Given a much more abundant clone one base away, this may be a read error. Lacking the conserved final phenylalanine or tryptophan, this CDR3 likely reflects a read error. The chain uses TRBV10-3 and TRBJ2-3; TRBD1 aligns across 8 bases. The CDR3 has 15 residues. With 3 bases clipped from V and 4 bases from J, the junction kept 6 bases outside the gene matches. Germline CDR1 is ENHRY and CDR2 is SYGVKD. The chain's CDR3 is CAISEGQGIADTQYL. Written as DNA, the CDR3 is TGTGCCATCAGTGAAGGACAGGGCATAGCAGATACGCAGTATCTT.

Concerning this clonotype itself: Since a much larger clone is just one base distant, this may be a read error. Lacking the conserved final phenylalanine or tryptophan, this CDR3 likely reflects a read error. J is TRBJ2-5 and V is TRBV12-3 or TRBV12-4; no definite D call. V was pared by 6 bases and J by 5 bases, with 7 bases between. The CDR3 length is 11 residues. In nucleotides, the CDR3 is TGTGCCAGCAGCCCCCGGGAGACCCAGTACTCC. Protein product: CASSPRETQYS.

The genes are TRBV28 and TRBJ1-1, with 7 positions matching TRBD1. The ends lost 0 bases at V and 0 bases at J; junction bases unmatched: 10. The CDR3 has 18 amino acids. CDR1 MDHEN and CDR2 SYDVKM come from the germline V gene. The CDR3 DNA sequence: TGTGCCAGCAGTTTATGGAGACAGGGTGCGATGATGAACACTGAAGCTTTCTTT. This gives the protein CASSLWRQGAMMNTEAFF.

At least ten counts were recorded for this clonotype. The V gene is TRBV7-2, the J gene TRBJ2-5; 7 bases agree with TRBD2. The germline V gene encodes CDR1 SGHTA and CDR2 FQGNSA. V lost 1 base to trimming and J lost 6 bases; unmatched junction nucleotides: 8. This CDR3 is built from 15 residues. The CDR3 is CASSLVVASGQTQYF. The DNA of the CDR3 is TGTGCCAGCAGCTTAGTGGTTGCTAGCGGACAGACCCAGTACTTC.

Only one count was recorded for this clonotype. Since a much larger clone is just one base distant, this may be a read error. The V call is TRBV27, the J call TRBJ2-3; 11 bases are a match to TRBD2. The CDR3 has 16 residues. The germline gives CDR1 MNHEY, CDR2 SMNVEV (reference sequence). J lost 0 bases, V lost 5 bases, and 4 bases had no gene match. DNA for the CDR3: TGTGCCAGCAGTCTAGCGGGGGGCCCTAGCACAGATACGCAGTATTTT. Translated, it gives CASSLAGGPSTDTQYF.